Following are 13 T cell receptor beta chains from one sample sequenced in a study of molecular identifiers for immune sequencing clone quantification. MiXCR, run by TCRdb on the PCR reads, gives a single entry per CDR3 protein. Among over 50,000 distinct CDR3 sequences listed, just over 35% were seen once. The specimen sequenced was naive CD8+ T cells from blood, with Jurkat cell RNA spiked in. Subset reported: FACS-sorted CD8+CD4-CCR7+CD45RA+ naive T cells. Every receptor here comes from a human donor in good health. Some libraries in this study had Jurkat cell RNA spiked in.

The genes are TRBV3-1 and TRBJ2-7; no clear D gene. V lost 2 bases and J lost 5, with 4 bases in between. The CDR3 is made up of 11 amino acids. Germline lookup yields CDR1 LGHDT and CDR2 YNNKEL (reference sequence). The CDR3 protein is CASSQMDEQYF. The CDR3 DNA is TGTGCCAGCAGCCAAATGGACGAGCAGTACTTC.

This clonotype was picked up a small number of times. V gene TRBV4-2 combines with J gene TRBJ2-7; 9 positions agree with TRBD1. Germline CDR1 reads LGHNA; CDR2 reads YNFKEQ. This CDR3 region has 12 residues. Trimming cost V 8 bases and J 6 bases; bases outside gene matches: 5. The CDR3 protein is CASGDRAFEQYF. CDR3 sequence (DNA): TGTGCCAGCGGGGACAGGGCGTTCGAGCAGTACTTC.

Only one count was recorded for this clonotype. A read error may explain this, as a much larger clone is one base away. The final CDR3 position lacks the conserved phenylalanine or tryptophan, pointing to a likely read error. CDR3 in DNA: TGTGCCAGCAGTGGACTGGGTCCCTACGAGCAGTACCTC. Its translation is CASSGLGPYEQYL. The V and J genes are TRBV6-5 and TRBJ2-7, with a tentative D call TRBD2 (5 bases). V was clipped by 5 bases and J by 2 bases, with 10 bases between them. Germline lookup yields CDR1 MNHEY and CDR2 SVGAGI. This CDR3 is built from 13 residues.

This clonotype appeared a few times. V is TRBV3-1 and J is TRBJ2-3; D remains unclear. The CDR3 is made up of 15 amino acids. V lost 1 base, J lost 6 bases, and 14 bases lay in between. CDR1 is LGHDT, CDR2 YNNKEL, per germline (reference sequence). CDR3 protein: CASSQVGREVDTQYF. CDR3 nucleotide sequence: TGTGCCAGCAGCCAAGTCGGTAGGGAAGTGGATACGCAGTATTTT.

This clonotype appeared a few times. A read error may explain this, as a much larger clone is one base away. J is TRBJ1-1 and V is TRBV7-8; 8 positions agree with TRBD1. Germline V gene sequence: CDR1 SGHVS, CDR2 FQNEAQ. The CDR3 has 12 residues. The CDR3 DNA sequence: TGTGCCAGCAGCCCAGGGGGCACTGAAGCTTCCTTT. Translated, it gives CASSPGGTEASF.

About this clonotype itself: Given a much more abundant clone one base away, this may be a read error. As DNA, the CDR3 is TGTGCCAGCACACAGGGGCATAGCTATGGCTACACCTTC. As protein: CASTQGHSYGYTF. This chain joins TRBV7-2 and TRBJ1-2, with 7 bases aligning to TRBD1. The CDR3 is made up of 13 amino acids. The ends lost 7 bases at V and 4 bases at J; junction bases unmatched: 6. The germline gives CDR1 SGHTA, CDR2 FQGNSA.

In its sample, this clonotype was seen once. The V and J genes are TRBV11-2 and TRBJ2-1; TRBD2 matches 8 bases. The V segment lost 1 base and the J segment 4 bases; nucleotides outside the gene matches: 9. The CDR3 is 17 amino acids. Per germline, CDR1 SGHAT and CDR2 FQNNGV. The CDR3 reads CASSLVLLAGFYNEQFF. As DNA, the CDR3 is TGTGCCAGCAGCTTAGTTCTCCTAGCGGGTTTTTACAATGAGCAGTTCTTC.

V gene TRBV12-3 or TRBV12-4 combines with J gene TRBJ2-2, with 11 bases lining up with TRBD1. The CDR3 is 14 amino acids. V was clipped by 6 bases and J by 7 bases; unmatched bases: 4. In DNA, the CDR3 is TGTGCCAGCAGGTGGACAGGGGGCATCGGGGAGCTGTTTTTT. Residues: CASRWTGGIGELFF.

Worth noting for this clonotype: A clone one base away is much larger, so this may be a read error. V gene TRBV9 combines with J gene TRBJ2-5; D may correspond to TRBD1 or TRBD2 (6 bases each). Germline V CDR1 and CDR2: SGDLS, YYNGEE. This CDR3 has 13 residues. In DNA, the CDR3 is TGTGCCAGCAGCGTGGGGGGCCAAGAGCCCCAGTACTTC. It encodes CASSVGGQEPQYF.

This clonotype has only a few counts. Given the absence of the conserved phenylalanine or tryptophan at the CDR3 end, a read error is likely. The chain is built from TRBV25-1 and TRBJ1-5, with D possibly TRBD1 on 5 matching bases. There are 15 residues in the CDR3. Germline V gene sequence: CDR1 MGHDK, CDR2 SYGVNS. Deletions cut 0 bases from V and 9 bases from J, with 15 bases between. The CDR3 DNA follows: TGTGCCAGCAGTGAATATAACGCCCCGGGGGTGCCCCAGCATTCT. Protein sequence: CASSEYNAPGVPQHS.

About this clonotype: A much more abundant neighbour one base away suggests this may be a read error. J is TRBJ2-1 and V is TRBV12-3 or TRBV12-4, with D possibly matching TRBD2 (6 bases). V lost 7 bases and J lost 6, with 19 bases in between. The CDR3 consists of 15 residues. CDR3 protein: CASTPWPGSANEQFF. CDR3 nucleotides: TGTGCCAGCACCCCCTGGCCCGGGAGTGCCAATGAGCAGTTCTTC.

Turning to this clonotype: A clone one base away is much larger, so this may be a read error. The chain couples TRBV28 to TRBJ2-3; D remains ambiguous. Germline assignment: CDR1 MDHEN and CDR2 SYDVKM. This CDR3 is 12 amino acids long. In DNA, the CDR3 is TGTGCCAGCAGTTTCGAGGCAGATACGCGGTATTTT. Protein: CASSFEADTRYF.

This chain links TRBV7-9 with TRBJ2-5; tentative D call: TRBD1 (5 bases). Per germline, CDR1 SEHNR and CDR2 FQNEAQ (reference sequence). V was pared by 4 bases and J by 2 bases, with 14 bases between. The CDR3 loop spans 15 amino acids. Here the CDR3 DNA reads TGTGCCAGCAGCTCACAACTCAGGGCGCAAGAGACCCAGTACTTC. This encodes CASSSQLRAQETQYF.